Presented here are 5 T cell receptor beta chains from one specimen sequenced in a study of T cell responses to AZD1222 COVID-19 vaccine (dated by TCRdb to the early 2020s). The library was generated by the immunoSEQ multiplex PCR assay. TCRdb stores this immuneACCESS table with in-frame sequences only. Part of the clones is absent; in the studies checked, under half of the shortfall reflects unresolved V genes, and no reason is known for the rest. The sample contains about 140,000 clones, less than 95% of them found a single time. The top ten clones comprise roughly 3.1% of the sample. The label giving this sample's time point can be read as: baseline before first vaccination. Here the sequenced sample was peripheral blood, taken on day 0 of AZD1222 vaccination. All receptors derive from an adult in good health.

J is TRBJ2-5 and V is TRBV6-5, with 7 positions matching TRBD1. The CDR3 sequence is 13 residues long. The germline V gene has CDR1 MNHEY and CDR2 SVGAGI. V shed 8 bases, J shed 4 bases, and the junction held 7 bases outside the gene matches. The CDR3 loop reads CASQYRGRETQYF. Here the CDR3 DNA reads TGTGCCAGCCAATACAGGGGACGAGAGACCCAGTACTTC.

The chain couples TRBV7-9 to TRBJ2-5, with a weak D call TRBD2 (5 bases). This CDR3 has 14 residues. Germline CDR1 and CDR2: SEHNR and FQNEAQ (reference sequence). With 5 bases removed from V and 5 bases from J, the gap between germline ends came to 15 bases. CDR3 coding DNA: TGTGCCAGCAGCCCTGGAGTTGCGGGTGAGACCCAGTACTTC. It yields the protein CASSPGVAGETQYF.

This clone was observed a single time. This sequence joins TRBV11-2 and TRBJ1-6; TRBD1 might be the D (5 bases). V was shortened by 4 bases and J by 7 bases, with 11 bases between the two germline ends. Germline V gene lookup returns CDR1 SGHAT and CDR2 FQNNGV. The length of the CDR3 is 14 residues. CDR3 sequence reads: CASSSGTENSPLHF. The CDR3 DNA follows: TGTGCCAGCAGCTCCGGGACGGAGAATTCACCCCTCCACTTT.

The gene calls are TRBV19 and TRBJ1-4; 9 bases agree with TRBD1. The V gene's germline CDR1 is LNHDA and CDR2 SQIVND (reference sequence). V lost 3 bases and J lost 8; bases outside the gene matches: 7. CDR3 length: 15 amino acids. CDR3 DNA sequence: TGTGCCAGTAGTATGGAGGACAGGGGATTCGAAAAACTGTTTTTT. It translates to CASSMEDRGFEKLFF.

This chain connects TRBV7-2 to TRBJ2-7; D unresolved. Germline loops: CDR1 SGHTA, CDR2 FQGNSA. CDR3 size: 15 residues. Between the trimmed V and J ends, which lost 1 base and 3 bases, there was a span of 13 bases. The CDR3 DNA sequence: TGTGCCAGCAGCTTAGATATAGCACACTTCTACGAGCAGTACTTC. Translated, it gives CASSLDIAHFYEQYF.